The entry that follows covers one T cell receptor beta chain sequence. The sample belongs to a study of cytomegalovirus exposure and HLA in healthy donors. CDR3 size: 16 residues. J was trimmed by 2 bases and V by 1 base; bases with no gene match: 2. Germline CDR1 reads GTSNPN; CDR2 reads SVGIG (reference sequence). 60 Vbeta and 13 Jbeta primers were used in PCR. Profiling relied on immunoSEQ multiplex PCR, and the TCRdb table lists in-frame clones only, not all of them. The sample holds more than 95,000 clones; 10% are singletons and the top ten take 5% to 6.5%. The V and J genes are TRBV30 and TRBJ2-1; 13 bases align to TRBD2. The sample was PBMCs. This sequence originates from a man between 35 and 55 years old in good health and CMV-seropositive. CDR3 in DNA: TGTGCCTGGAGTGCAGGGACTAGCGGGACCTACAATGAGCAGTTCTTC. This codes for CAWSAGTSGTYNEQFF.